A selection of T cell receptor beta chains follows, all from one sample in a study of T cell repertoires in cytomegalovirus infection. TCRdb re-derived calls from the reads in MiXCR, one entry per CDR3 protein. The sample holds around 130,000 distinct CDR3 sequences; roughly a quarter are singletons and the top ten take roughly 33%. Their target antigens are unknown. Sequencing was done on a sample of PBMCs, sequenced either directly or after in vitro stimulation (not recorded which). Every receptor here comes from a human donor in good health (CMV status not recorded). Some clones in this sample may be carry-over from other donors' samples. CDR3s include the opening cysteine and the closing phenylalanine or tryptophan. Each record gives: clone size, D gene, J gene, CDR3 length, V gene, CDR3 protein, CDR3 DNA. The D gene is left open where the match is weak. Size is stated for part of the rows, as once, few or many counts, or as a class when the clone is expanded.

.	TRBD2	TRBJ2-3	15	TRBV20-1	CSAEITSGATDTQYF	TGCAGTGCTGAAATTACTAGCGGGGCCACAGATACGCAGTATTTT
few	.	TRBJ2-1	16	TRBV6-2/TRBV6-3	CASSYSILAAGTEQFF	TGTGCCAGCAGTTACTCAATTTTAGCTGCAGGTACTGAGCAGTTCTTC
few	TRBD1	TRBJ1-1	16	TRBV7-8	CASSRRRDRGLTEAFF	TGTGCCAGCAGCCGGCGTCGGGACAGGGGTTTAACTGAAGCTTTCTTT
.	.	TRBJ2-5	12	TRBV29-1	CSVKRSEETQYF	TGCAGCGTAAAGAGGTCCGAAGAGACCCAGTACTTC
.	TRBD2	TRBJ2-1	16	TRBV4-3	CASSQRLAGVGNEQFF	TGCGCCAGCAGCCAACGACTAGCGGGAGTCGGCAATGAGCAGTTCTTC
.	.	TRBJ2-3	12	TRBV29-1	CSVVLWGDTQYF	TGCAGCGTGGTGTTATGGGGAGATACGCAGTATTTT
once	.	TRBJ1-2	15	TRBV7-2	CASSLKSPVVSSYTF	TGTGCCAGCAGCTTAAAGTCCCCGGTTGTGTCGAGCTACACCTTC
.	TRBD2	TRBJ2-1	15	TRBV7-2	CASSPVAGVNNEQFF	TGTGCCAGCAGCCCTGTAGCGGGAGTAAACAATGAGCAGTTCTTC
few	TRBD2	TRBJ2-1	17	TRBV10-2	CASSLSGTSGPDAEQFF	TGCGCCAGCAGTCTCTCCGGGACTAGCGGACCTGACGCTGAGCAGTTCTTC
few	TRBD2	TRBJ2-3	16	TRBV5-1	CASSGWTSGSTDTQYF	TGCGCCAGCAGCGGGTGGACTAGCGGGAGCACAGATACGCAGTATTTT
few	.	TRBJ2-3	11	TRBV11-2	CASSSSNTQYF	TGTGCCAGCAGCTCTTCTAATACGCAGTATTTT
few	.	TRBJ2-7	15	TRBV7-2	CASSFGTGPLYEQYF	TGTGCCAGCAGCTTCGGGACCGGACCTCTCTACGAGCAGTACTTC
few	.	TRBJ1-5	12	TRBV24-1	CATHSGRQPQHF	TGTGCCACCCATTCGGGCCGGCAGCCCCAGCATTTT
many	.	TRBJ2-1	17	TRBV7-6	CASSLNRAVSSYNEQFF	TGTGCCAGCAGCTTGAACAGAGCGGTGAGCTCCTACAATGAGCAGTTCTTC
few	.	TRBJ2-3	15	TRBV7-9	CASSFSGLRTDTQYF	TGTGCCAGCAGCTTCTCGGGACTGCGCACAGATACGCAGTATTTT
few	TRBD1	TRBJ1-2	13	TRBV7-9	CASSGRQGNGYTF	TGTGCCAGCAGCGGACGACAGGGGAATGGCTACACCTTC
.	.	TRBJ1-2	11	TRBV28	CAWGPNYGYTF	TGTGCCTGGGGGCCCAACTATGGCTACACCTTC
.	TRBD1	TRBJ2-1	15	TRBV18	CASSGDRGGYNEQFF	TGTGCCAGCTCAGGGGACAGGGGTGGCTACAATGAGCAGTTCTTC
.	TRBD2	TRBJ2-4	18	TRBV13	CASSRRTSGSTAKNIQYF	TGTGCCAGCAGCCGACGGACTAGCGGGAGTACGGCCAAAAACATTCAGTACTTC
many	.	TRBJ1-1	15	TRBV4-1	CASSPRRGVRTEAFF	TGCGCCAGCAGCCCGCGGCGAGGGGTCAGGACTGAAGCTTTCTTT
many	TRBD2	TRBJ2-2	17	TRBV11-3	CASRPYGGGGRAGELFF	TGTGCCAGCAGGCCCTACGGTGGTGGCGGGAGGGCCGGGGAGCTGTTTTTT
.	TRBD2	TRBJ2-7	15	TRBV7-4	CASSSTTSLPYEQYF	TGTGCCAGCAGCTCGACGACTAGCCTTCCCTACGAGCAGTACTTC
.	TRBD2	TRBJ2-2	15	TRBV5-1	CASSDGRTNTGELFF	TGCGCCAGCAGCGACGGGAGGACGAACACCGGGGAGCTGTTTTTT
few	TRBD1	TRBJ1-2	15	TRBV7-2	CASSLATDRGYGYTF	TGTGCCAGCAGCTTAGCGACTGACAGGGGATATGGCTACACCTTC
many	.	TRBJ1-5	13	TRBV12-3/TRBV12-4	CASSPNWDQPQHF	TGTGCCAGCAGTCCCAATTGGGACCAGCCCCAGCATTTT
.	.	TRBJ2-7	14	TRBV7-9	CASSFSAGVHEQYF	TGTGCCAGCAGCTTCTCCGCCGGGGTCCACGAGCAGTACTTC
.	.	TRBJ1-1	15	TRBV6-7	CASSYPPGADTEAFF	TGTGCCAGCAGTTACCCCCCAGGGGCGGACACTGAAGCTTTCTTT
.	.	TRBJ2-1	14	TRBV2	CASSRDNMSNEQFF	TGTGCCAGCAGCCGGGACAACATGAGCAATGAGCAGTTCTTC
.	.	TRBJ2-7	13	TRBV5-6	CASKLGQTYEQYF	TGTGCCAGCAAGCTCGGACAGACCTACGAGCAGTACTTC